A selection of T cell receptor beta chains follows, all from one sample in a study of neurological immune-mediated disorders. TCRdb used MiXCR to reprocess the 5' RACE reads, holding one entry per CDR3 protein. The sample contains roughly 50,000 distinct CDR3 sequences, approximately 15% of which appear only once. Material for sequencing was PBMCs. These receptors originate from a man in his sixties in good health. Both conserved end residues are part of each CDR3. D genes are given only for firm matches. Rows give clone size only sometimes, using once, few, many, or a class for an expanded clone.

J gene,clone size,D gene,V gene,CDR3 DNA,CDR3 protein
TRBJ1-2,many,TRBD1,TRBV28,TGTGCCAGCAGTTTGGGGGGACAGCTATCGCCTTATGGCTACACCTTC,CASSLGGQLSPYGYTF
TRBJ2-7,many,.,TRBV9,TGTGCCAGCAGCGCAGGATTGGATTACGAGCAGTACTTC,CASSAGLDYEQYF
TRBJ2-1,many,TRBD2,TRBV27,TGTGCCAGCAGTTTGCGGCTAGCGGGGCACAATGAGCAGTTCTTC,CASSLRLAGHNEQFF
TRBJ2-2,many,TRBD1,TRBV9,TGTGCCAGCAGCGAGACAGGGGTAACCGGGGAGCTGTTTTTT,CASSETGVTGELFF
TRBJ1-6,many,TRBD1,TRBV20-1,TGCAGTGCTAGAGATGGGACAGGGATGAATATGGGGAATTCACCCCTCCACTTT,CSARDGTGMNMGNSPLHF
TRBJ2-3,many,TRBD2,TRBV10-3,TGTGCCATCAGTGCCGGGAGGGAGGACACAGATACGCAGTATTTT,CAISAGREDTDTQYF
TRBJ2-1,many,TRBD2,TRBV5-1,TGCGCCAGCAGCTTGGGGACTAGCGCCCTGAATGAGCAGTTCTTC,CASSLGTSALNEQFF
TRBJ2-5,many,TRBD1,TRBV3-1,TGTGCCAGCAGTCTGACAGGGCTACAAGAGACCCAGTACTTC,CASSLTGLQETQYF
TRBJ1-1,many,.,TRBV5-1,TGCGCCAGCAGCGTACAGGGAATGAACACTGAAGCTTTCTTT,CASSVQGMNTEAFF
TRBJ2-7,many,TRBD2,TRBV20-1,TGCAGTGCTGTTAGCGGGAGGGCATACGAGCAGTACTTC,CSAVSGRAYEQYF
TRBJ1-1,many,.,TRBV28,TGTGCCAGCAGAAGGGCTCCCGGTGGAGGTCGCACTGAAGCTTTCTTT,CASRRAPGGGRTEAFF
TRBJ2-1,many,TRBD1,TRBV24-1,TGTGCCACCAGTGAGTCGTTCATCCGGGACAGCTCCTACAATGAGCAGTTCTTC,CATSESFIRDSSYNEQFF
TRBJ2-1,many,TRBD2,TRBV7-9,TGTGCCAGCAGCCGAACTAGCGGGAGTCGGAATGAGCAGTTCTTC,CASSRTSGSRNEQFF
TRBJ2-1,many,TRBD2,TRBV12-3/TRBV12-4,TGTGCCAGCATAGATAGTCCGGGACTAGCGGGAGGATCAACCTCGGTCAATGAGCAGTTCTTC,CASIDSPGLAGGSTSVNEQFF
TRBJ2-3,many,.,TRBV5-1,TGCGCCAGCCGTACAGGGAAATTTACCACAGATACGCAGTATTTT,CASRTGKFTTDTQYF
TRBJ2-3,many,TRBD2,TRBV27,TGTGCCAGCAGTTTAGGAGGGGTGGGAGGGACAGATACGCAGTATTTT,CASSLGGVGGTDTQYF
TRBJ2-3,many,.,TRBV7-2,TGTGCCAGCAGCCCAACGGTTATCGCGGGGGCGATTAGCACAGATACGCAGTATTTT,CASSPTVIAGAISTDTQYF
TRBJ2-1,many,.,TRBV20-1,TGCAGTGCTCTTTCTAGCTTGGGGCTCAATGAGCAGTTCTTC,CSALSSLGLNEQFF
TRBJ2-7,many,.,TRBV7-9,TGTGCCAGCAGCTTAAATGCAGAGCAGTACTTC,CASSLNAEQYF
TRBJ1-2,.,.,TRBV7-2,TGTGCCAGCAGCCCTGTCCGGGAGCGTGGCTACACCTTC,CASSPVRERGYTF
TRBJ2-2,many,TRBD2,TRBV9,TGTGCCAGCAGCGTAGCAATTGGCGGGAGAATGTCCGGGGAGCTGTTTTTT,CASSVAIGGRMSGELFF
TRBJ2-7,many,.,TRBV20-1,TGCAGTGCTATCCCCCTGGACGAGCAGTACTTC,CSAIPLDEQYF
TRBJ1-3,.,.,TRBV5-8,TGTGCCAGCAGCCCCCGGGTCGTTAAAGACACCATATATTTT,CASSPRVVKDTIYF
TRBJ2-3,many,TRBD1,TRBV11-3,TGTGCCAGCAGCCGTGGGACAGGGGGCATGGATACGCAGTATTTT,CASSRGTGGMDTQYF
TRBJ2-5,.,.,TRBV5-1,TGCGCCAGCAGCTTGTTGGGAGGAGTGGAAGAGACCCAGTACTTC,CASSLLGGVEETQYF
TRBJ1-2,many,.,TRBV7-2,TGTGCCAGCAGCTTAGGTCCAGGGACCTATGGCTACACCTTC,CASSLGPGTYGYTF
TRBJ1-1,many,.,TRBV5-1,TGCGCCAGCAGCTCCGGACAGCACACTGAAGCTTTCTTT,CASSSGQHTEAFF
TRBJ1-1,many,TRBD1,TRBV7-2,TGTGCCAGCAGCCTACAGGGGGCGGACACTGAAGCTTTCTTT,CASSLQGADTEAFF
TRBJ2-7,many,TRBD1,TRBV11-2,TGTGCCAGCAGTCAGGGGGCGGGGACAGGGGGGAACGAGCAGTACTTC,CASSQGAGTGGNEQYF
TRBJ2-2,.,TRBD1,TRBV7-9,TGTGCCAGCAGCCGCGAGTGGTGGGGACAGGGAAGACGGAGCACCGGGGAACTGTTTTTT,CASSREWWGQGRRSTGELFF
TRBJ2-7,.,.,TRBV18,TGTGCCAGCTCACCACGGGGAACGTTTAGAGAGCAGTACTTC,CASSPRGTFREQYF
TRBJ2-1,many,TRBD2,TRBV29-1,TGCAGCGTTAGGGCTAGCGGGAGTTCCTACAATGAGCAGTTCTTC,CSVRASGSSYNEQFF
TRBJ2-3,many,.,TRBV6-6,TGTGCCAGCAGTTTTTCGGGGCTTAGCACAGATACGCAGTATTTT,CASSFSGLSTDTQYF
TRBJ2-5,many,TRBD2,TRBV7-2,TGTGCCAGCAGTTCTTTCGGGACTAGCGGGAGAGAGACCCAGTACTTC,CASSSFGTSGRETQYF
TRBJ2-5,many,TRBD1,TRBV27,TGTGCCAGCAGTTTCTCCCCCCCACCCGACAGGGCCCAAGAGACCCAGTACTTC,CASSFSPPPDRAQETQYF